This T cell receptor (beta chain) was sequenced in a study of blood T cell repertoires in COVID-19. Here immunoSEQ multiplex PCR was the method, and the copy in TCRdb shows in-frame clones only, minus some. The table includes 95,000 to 150,000 clones, about two thirds detected once. The sequenced sample consisted of peripheral blood. The sequence was obtained from a human donor with acute or convalescent COVID-19. The donor label of this sample is uncertain.

The CDR3 nucleotides are TGTGCCAGCAGTCAGGGGTTAGTTCAGCCCCAGCATTTT. Protein sequence: CASSQGLVQPQHF. V is TRBV11-2 and J is TRBJ1-5, with TRBD1 as a possible D gene (6 bases). Germline CDR1 is SGHAT and CDR2 is FQNNGV. V was cut by 6 bases and J by 6 bases, with 12 bases left in between. The CDR3 is 13 amino acids.